This entry lists 5 T cell receptor beta chains sequenced from one sample in a study of T cell responses to AZD1222 COVID-19 vaccine. Clones were sequenced by immunoSEQ multiplex PCR, and TCRdb holds only the in-frame ones, with some missing. The profile shows roughly 87,000 clones, roughly 90% of them singletons. The sequencing used peripheral blood, collected 28 days after the second AZD1222 dose. The receptors come from an adult who received the AZD1222 COVID-19 vaccine.

This rearrangement joins TRBV19 to TRBJ2-1, with TRBD2 as a possible D gene (6 bases). There are 13 residues in the CDR3. Trimming pared 10 bases from V and 4 bases from J, leaving 14 bases between. The germline gives CDR1 LNHDA, CDR2 SQIVND (reference sequence). The CDR3 protein is CAIGASVYNEQFF. The CDR3 DNA sequence: TGTGCCATCGGGGCTAGCGTGTACAATGAGCAGTTCTTC.

The rearrangement uses TRBV11-2 and TRBJ2-3; D is ambiguous. The V end was cut by 1 base, the J end by 2 bases, with 4 bases between. This CDR3 is built from 13 residues. The germline CDR1 and CDR2 sequences are SGHAT and FQNNGV. As DNA, the CDR3 is TGTGCCAGCAGCTTAGGTAACACAGATACGCAGTATTTT. This sequence encodes CASSLGNTDTQYF.

This clone appeared a single time. CDR3 nucleotide sequence: TGCGCCAGCAACCCGGGACAGGGCCCCTACAATGAGCAGTTCTTC. Translated, it gives CASNPGQGPYNEQFF. The V and J genes are TRBV10-1 and TRBJ2-1; 9 positions match TRBD1. V dropped 7 bases and J dropped 2; count of bases not matched to a gene: 6. The CDR3 covers 15 residues. From germline, CDR1 is WNHNN and CDR2 SYGVQD (reference sequence).

This chain connects TRBV11-3 to TRBJ2-1; no definite D call. V was clipped by 2 bases and J by 2 bases, with 4 bases between them. The length of the CDR3 is 13 residues. Germline-derived CDR1 and CDR2 are SGHNT and YENEEA. The CDR3 DNA follows: TGTGCCAGCAGCTTAAGCACCTACAATGAGCAGTTCTTC. This translates into CASSLSTYNEQFF.

This clone came up once. This chain links TRBV5-1 with TRBJ2-6; D perhaps matches TRBD1 (6 bases). The length of the CDR3 is 17 residues. Looked up from germline, CDR1 is SGHRS and CDR2 is YFSETQ. Trimming left V 4 bases short and J 0 bases short, with 14 bases between. The CDR3 nucleotides read TGCGCCAGCAGCCGCCCGGGACAAGCCTCTGGGGCCAACGTCCTGACTTTC. Its translation is CASSRPGQASGANVLTF.